The next 8 T cell receptor beta chains were all read from a single sample in a study of blood T cell repertoires in COVID-19. Sequenced by immunoSEQ multiplex PCR; TCRdb stores in-frame clones only, minus some. This sample yields tens of thousands of clones, of which nearly 90% are seen a single time; 7.9% belongs to the top ten. The sequenced sample was peripheral blood. These receptors were collected from a man between 60 and 75 years old with COVID-19, enrolled during active disease.

The chain is built from TRBV7-9 and TRBJ1-5; D might be TRBD1 (5 bases). Germline V gene sequence: CDR1 SEHNR, CDR2 FQNEAQ (reference sequence). The CDR3 is made up of 13 amino acids. Trimming stripped 3 bases from V and 5 bases from J, with 8 bases between. The CDR3 is CASSFTRDQPQHF. The CDR3 coding sequence is TGTGCCAGCAGCTTCACCAGGGATCAGCCCCAGCATTTT.

This clone occurred once. V gene TRBV6-2 or TRBV6-3 combines with J gene TRBJ1-1; D is unresolved. Trimming took 5 bases from V and 4 from J, leaving 11 bases between them. This CDR3 has 13 amino acids. CDR1 MNHEY and CDR2 SVGEGT come from the germline V gene. The CDR3 DNA reads TGTGCCAGCAGTATGCTCGTGAGCACTGAAGCTTTCTTT. Translating it yields CASSMLVSTEAFF.

This rearrangement joins TRBV7-2 to TRBJ2-2; TRBD1 aligns across 7 bases. Trimming removed 3 bases from V and 1 base from J; junction bases left unmatched: 2. This CDR3 is 15 amino acids long. The germline V gene has CDR1 SGHTA and CDR2 FQGNSA. This chain's CDR3 is CASSLDRKNTGELFF. DNA for the CDR3: TGTGCCAGCAGCTTGGACAGGAAGAACACCGGGGAGCTGTTTTTT.

The chain recombines TRBV9 with TRBJ2-3; 7 bases fit TRBD2. V dropped 0 bases and J dropped 0; count of bases not matched to a gene: 7. Germline CDR1 reads SGDLS; CDR2 reads YYNGEE. The CDR3 totals 17 residues. The CDR3 DNA is TGTGCCAGCAGCGTAGAACACGGGGGGATGAGCACAGATACGCAGTATTTT. Translated, it gives CASSVEHGGMSTDTQYF.

The rearrangement uses TRBV4-3 and TRBJ2-7, with a weak D call TRBD2 (6 bases). Germline CDR1 reads LGHNA; CDR2 reads YSLEER. The germline V and J ends were trimmed by 0 bases and 0 bases, with 9 bases remaining between them. The CDR3 length is 15 residues. CDR3 coding DNA: TGCGCCAGCAGCCAAGAAAGCGGGCGCTCCTACGAGCAGTACTTC. This gives the protein CASSQESGRSYEQYF.

The chain combines TRBV7-8 with TRBJ1-2; D not resolved. The V gene lost 1 base and the J gene lost 6 bases, with 9 bases spanning the gap. CDR3 length: 13 residues. The germline gives CDR1 SGHVS, CDR2 FQNEAQ. The CDR3 bases are TGTGCCAGCAGCTTAGGGGCCAGGAATGGCTACACCTTC. This encodes CASSLGARNGYTF.

The gene calls are TRBV16 and TRBJ2-7; 8 bases align to TRBD1. V gave up 1 base and J gave up 2 bases; unmatched junction bases: 1. Germline assignment: CDR1 KGHSY and CDR2 FQNENV. This CDR3 comprises 14 residues. CDR3 sequence reads: CASSQLDRAYEQYF. The CDR3 DNA follows: TGTGCCAGCAGCCAATTGGACAGGGCCTACGAGCAGTACTTC. The full variable domain, in which reference TRBV16 and TRBJ2-7 provide the parts outside the CDR3, is GEEVAQTPKHLVRGEGQKAKLYCAPIKGHSYVFWYQQVLKNEFKFLISFQNENVFDETGMPKERFSAKCLPNSPCSLEIQATKLEDSAVYFCASSQLDRAYEQYFGPGTRLTVT.

J is TRBJ2-7 and V is TRBV5-1; 9 bases fit TRBD1. This CDR3 has 15 residues. The V and J ends lost 4 bases and 5 bases, in that order; junction bases with no gene match: 10. Germline values: CDR1 SGHRS, CDR2 YFSETQ. DNA for the CDR3: TGCGCCAGCAGCCGGGACAGGGTGGGACTGGACGAGCAGTACTTC. Its protein product is CASSRDRVGLDEQYF.